Shown below are 29 T cell receptor beta chains from a single sample sequenced in a study of shared clonotypes between healthy human individuals. Data came from immunoSEQ multiplex PCR; TCRdb stores just in-frame clones and leaves some out. The sample includes about 2,100,000 clones, 85% to 95% of them seen just once. Naive CD8 cells lacked CD45RO, underwent positive selection for CCR7 and left out terminally differentiated effector memory CD45RA+ cells. Sample: naive CD8+ T cells from PBMCs. The receptors stem from a man aged 18 to 29 in good health. Some clones in this sample may be carry-over from other donors' samples.

The V and J genes are TRBV5-6 and TRBJ2-1; D is unresolved. Germline values: CDR1 SGHDT, CDR2 YYEEEE. This CDR3 has 12 residues. V was pared by 4 bases and J by 7 bases, with 9 bases between. The CDR3 region is CASSAFINEQFF. The CDR3 nucleotides are TGTGCCAGCAGCGCTTTCATAAATGAGCAGTTCTTC.

V gene TRBV11-3 combines with J gene TRBJ2-1; D not certain. V was shortened by 1 base and J by 10 bases, with 14 bases between the two germline ends. CDR1 is SGHNT and CDR2 is YENEEA in the germline V gene. This CDR3 comprises 14 residues. The DNA of the CDR3 is TGTGCCAGCAGCTTAGTCCCGGGCCTCCCAGAGCAGTTCTTC. It codes for CASSLVPGLPEQFF.

The CDR3, as DNA: TGTGCCAGCAGACTGTCCTCTTGGACAGCTTTCCCCTACGAGCAGTACTTC. Amino acid sequence: CASRLSSWTAFPYEQYF. The chain couples TRBV7-2 to TRBJ2-7; D is possibly TRBD1 (6 bases). V was shortened by 6 bases and J by 2 bases, with 23 bases between the two germline ends. This CDR3 has 17 amino acids. Germline CDR1 is SGHTA and CDR2 is FQGNSA.

The rearrangement links TRBV27 to TRBJ2-7; possible D gene TRBD1, 5 bases. CDR3 size: 14 residues. Trimming left V 5 bases short and J 2 bases short, with 13 bases between. CDR1 and CDR2 (germline): MNHEY, SMNVEV (reference sequence). CDR3 sequence reads: CASSPPPGTYEQYF. The CDR3 region has the DNA TGTGCCAGCAGTCCCCCCCCAGGGACCTACGAGCAGTACTTC.

V gene TRBV11-2 combines with J gene TRBJ2-3; D gene ambiguous. CDR1 SGHAT and CDR2 FQNNGV come from the germline V gene. The CDR3 is 17 residues long. Between the trimmed V and J ends, which lost 5 bases and 0 bases, there was a span of 18 bases. CDR3 in amino acids: CASSPTWAVSSTDTQYF. In nucleotides, the CDR3 is TGTGCCAGCAGCCCTACCTGGGCGGTCTCTAGCACAGATACGCAGTATTTT.

The rearrangement links TRBV27 to TRBJ2-6, with D uncertain. CDR3 length: 15 residues. V lost 3 bases, J lost 4 bases, and 10 bases lay in between. CDR1 and CDR2 (germline): MNHEY, SMNVEV (reference sequence). The CDR3 region is CASSLVGPGANVLTF. In DNA form, the CDR3 reads TGTGCCAGCAGTTTGGTCGGCCCCGGGGCCAACGTCCTGACTTTC.

CDR3 loop: CASSQEGGKVWETQYF. In DNA form, the CDR3 reads TGTGCCAGCAGCCAGGAGGGAGGGAAGGTTTGGGAGACCCAGTACTTC. The genes are TRBV7-3 and TRBJ2-5; TRBD2 matches at 7 bases. CDR3 length: 16 amino acids. V trimming: 5 bases; J trimming: 5 bases; junction bases outside the gene matches: 14. The germline CDR1 and CDR2 sequences are SGHTA and FQGTGA.

This clone was picked up one time. CDR3 sequence reads: CASRPGGTSGIGTGELFF. In DNA, the CDR3 is TGTGCCAGCAGACCAGGCGGGACTAGCGGCATCGGCACCGGGGAGCTGTTTTTT. The chain couples TRBV7-7 to TRBJ2-2; 11 bases fit TRBD2. The CDR3 is 18 amino acids. V lost 6 bases to trimming and J lost 4 bases; unmatched junction nucleotides: 13. Germline CDR1 is SSHAT and CDR2 is FNYEAQ (reference sequence).

The chain carries TRBV5-6 and TRBJ2-1, with 7 bases lining up with TRBD2. J was trimmed by 5 bases and V by 0 bases; bases with no gene match: 14. Germline V gene sequence: CDR1 SGHDT, CDR2 YYEEEE. CDR3 length: 18 amino acids. The CDR3 protein is CASSLAPPKAGINNEQFF. CDR3 sequence (DNA): TGTGCCAGCAGCTTGGCACCTCCTAAAGCGGGAATAAACAATGAGCAGTTCTTC. Full variable domain (rest looked up from reference TRBV5-6 and TRBJ2-1): DAGVTQSPTHLIKTRGQQVTLRCSPKSGHDTVSWYQQALGQGPQFIFQYYEEEERQRGNFPDRFSGHQFPNYSSELNVNALLLGDSALYLCASSLAPPKAGINNEQFFGPGTRLTVL.

V is TRBV27 and J is TRBJ2-3, with D uncertain. Trimming removed 5 bases at V and 2 bases at J, with 8 bases between. The CDR3 is 13 residues long. Germline V gene sequence: CDR1 MNHEY, CDR2 SMNVEV (reference sequence). CDR3 sequence (DNA): TGTGCCAGCAGTATTTGGGTCACAGATACGCAGTATTTT. This translates into CASSIWVTDTQYF.

The J gene is TRBJ2-1, the V gene TRBV7-6; 13 bases fit TRBD2. There are 19 residues in the CDR3. V trimming: 4 bases; J trimming: 4 bases; junction bases outside the gene matches: 13. From germline, CDR1 is SGHVS and CDR2 FNYEAQ. CDR3 sequence: CASSSLGTSGTGGYNEQFF. CDR3 coding DNA: TGTGCCAGCAGCTCACTCGGGACTAGCGGGACGGGTGGGTACAATGAGCAGTTCTTC.

This clone came up once. The CDR3 sequence: CASSSRDRYYEQYF. Written as DNA, the CDR3 is TGTGCCAGCAGCTCCCGGGACAGATACTACGAGCAGTACTTC. The gene calls are TRBV7-6 and TRBJ2-7, with 7 bases that match TRBD1. The CDR3 sequence is 14 residues long. After removal of 4 bases from V and 3 bases from J, the junction contained 6 bases not matched to a gene. Germline V gene sequence: CDR1 SGHVS, CDR2 FNYEAQ.

This chain's CDR3 is CASSEERGPYEQYF. The CDR3 DNA reads as TGTGCCAGCAGTGAAGAACGGGGGCCCTACGAGCAGTACTTC. The rearrangement links TRBV6-1 to TRBJ2-7; the D gene could be TRBD1 or TRBD2 (6 bases each). Looked up from germline, CDR1 is MNHNS and CDR2 is SASEGT. This CDR3 comprises 14 residues. V dropped 1 base and J dropped 2 bases, with 9 bases sitting between them.

This sequence joins TRBV19 and TRBJ2-3; 7 positions match TRBD2. CDR3 length equals 17 residues. Looked up from germline, CDR1 is LNHDA and CDR2 is SQIVND (reference sequence). V dropped 6 bases and J dropped 1; count of bases not matched to a gene: 13. CDR3 nucleotide sequence: TGTGCCAGTAGCCCAACTCCAGCGGGATGGGGCACAGATACGCAGTATTTT. Residues: CASSPTPAGWGTDTQYF. The variable domain in full, with the rest retrieved from reference TRBV19 and TRBJ2-3, is DGGITQSPKYLFRKEGQNVTLSCEQNLNHDAMYWYRQDPGQGLRLIYYSQIVNDFQKGDIAEGYSVSREKKESFPLTVTSAQKNPTAFYLCASSPTPAGWGTDTQYFGPGTRLTVL.

This chain joins TRBV28 and TRBJ2-3; no definite D call. The CDR3 runs 13 residues. The V end was cut by 5 bases, the J end by 3 bases, with 9 bases between. Looked up from germline, CDR1 is MDHEN and CDR2 is SYDVKM. The CDR3 bases are TGTGCCAGCAGTATGGACGTTACAGATACGCAGTATTTT. Translating it yields CASSMDVTDTQYF.

On this clone: The same CDR3 can be traced to other DNA sequences in this sample. The rearrangement uses TRBV29-1 and TRBJ1-1, with a tentative D call TRBD1 (5 bases). Germline V gives CDR1 SQVTM, CDR2 ANQGSEA. The CDR3 consists of 10 residues. V shed 4 bases and J shed 8 bases, with 8 bases lying between them. The CDR3 protein is CSVVTGEAFF. In DNA, the CDR3 is TGCAGCGTTGTTACAGGCGAAGCTTTCTTT.

This sequence joins TRBV13 and TRBJ2-5; D is ambiguous. Trimming shortened V by 5 bases and J by 5 bases, and 15 bases separated the two germline ends. The CDR3 spans 14 residues. CDR1 PRHDT and CDR2 FYEKMQ come from the germline V gene (reference sequence). CDR3 protein: CASSADLVEETQYF. DNA of the CDR3: TGTGCCAGCAGCGCAGATTTGGTGGAGGAGACCCAGTACTTC.

The V and J genes are TRBV7-8 and TRBJ1-5; the D is unclear. The V gene's germline CDR1 is SGHVS and CDR2 FQNEAQ. The CDR3 covers 15 residues. Trimming pared 1 base from V and 0 bases from J, leaving 7 bases between. For the CDR3, the DNA is TGTGCCAGCAGCTTAGATAGAAATAGCAATCAGCCCCAGCATTTT. It yields the protein CASSLDRNSNQPQHF.

The V gene is TRBV7-2, the J gene TRBJ2-2; a weak D match, TRBD2 (6 bases). The V end was cut by 6 bases, the J end by 10 bases, with 15 bases between. The CDR3 is made up of 13 amino acids. Germline loops: CDR1 SGHTA, CDR2 FQGNSA. The CDR3 region has the DNA TGTGCCAGCAGGGAACGGGGCGGGGAGGAGCTGTTTTTT. This encodes CASRERGGEELFF.

The chain has TRBV28 and TRBJ2-1; tentatively, D is TRBD2 (5 bases). Germline assignment: CDR1 MDHEN and CDR2 SYDVKM. This CDR3 comprises 15 residues. Trimming pared 2 bases from V and 5 bases from J, leaving 13 bases between. The CDR3 nucleotides read TGTGCCAGCAGTTTAATCAGCGGTAACCACAATGAGCAGTTCTTC. It yields the protein CASSLISGNHNEQFF. Variable domain in full (rest from reference TRBV28 and TRBJ2-1): DVKVTQSSRYLVKRTGEKVFLECVQDMDHENMFWYRQDPGLGLRLIYFSYDVKMKEKGDIPEGYSVSREKKERFSLILESASTNQTSMYLCASSLISGNHNEQFFGPGTRLTVL.

There are a few counts of this clone. The CDR3 DNA sequence: TGTGCCAGCTGGTCACGGGATGGCTACACCTTC. It is translated as CASWSRDGYTF. The rearrangement joins TRBV11-2 to TRBJ1-2; D call uncertain. The CDR3 spans 11 residues. The germline V and J ends were trimmed by 8 bases and 6 bases, with 10 bases remaining between them. CDR1 and CDR2 from the germline V gene are SGHAT and FQNNGV. Variable domain in full (rest from reference TRBV11-2 and TRBJ1-2): EAGVAQSPRYKIIEKRQSVAFWCNPISGHATLYWYQQILGQGPKLLIQFQNNGVVDDSQLPKDRFSAERLKGVDSTLKIQPAKLEDSAVYLCASWSRDGYTFGSGTRLTVV.

As regards this clone: Other DNA sequences from this sample encode an identical CDR3 as well. V gene TRBV7-9 combines with J gene TRBJ1-1; TRBD1 is a possible D gene (5 bases). V was shortened by 3 bases and J by 4 bases, with 15 bases between the two germline ends. The germline V gene encodes CDR1 SEHNR and CDR2 FQNEAQ (reference sequence). The CDR3 extends over 15 amino acids. The CDR3 region has the DNA TGTGCCAGCAGCTTGGGTGGGCAGGGCGGCACTGAAGCTTTCTTT. As protein: CASSLGGQGGTEAFF.

The CDR3 reads CASSLGRALYEQYF. The CDR3 nucleotides are TGTGCCAGCAGCTTGGGCAGGGCCCTTTACGAGCAGTACTTC. This sequence joins TRBV5-6 and TRBJ2-7, with a possible D match to TRBD1 (5 bases). Trimming shortened V by 0 bases and J by 4 bases, and 11 bases separated the two germline ends. Germline CDR1 is SGHDT and CDR2 is YYEEEE. CDR3 length: 14 residues.

The V gene is TRBV9, the J gene TRBJ1-4; TRBD1 might be the D (5 bases). The length of the CDR3 is 14 residues. The V gene lost 0 bases and the J gene lost 6 bases, with 9 bases spanning the gap. CDR1 is SGDLS and CDR2 is YYNGEE in the germline V gene. The CDR3 loop reads CASSVEGPHEKLFF. Here the CDR3 DNA reads TGTGCCAGCAGCGTAGAGGGGCCCCATGAAAAACTGTTTTTT.

Of note for this clone: This specimen includes other DNA sequences encoding the same CDR3. The rearrangement links TRBV19 to TRBJ2-7, with 11 bases matching TRBD2. The length of the CDR3 is 14 residues. Germline values: CDR1 LNHDA, CDR2 SQIVND (reference sequence). V was clipped by 5 bases and J by 3 bases; unmatched bases: 3. The CDR3: CASSPGTSGYEQYF. For the CDR3, the DNA is TGTGCCAGTAGTCCAGGGACTAGCGGCTACGAGCAGTACTTC.

V usage is TRBV7-9 and J usage is TRBJ1-1; tentatively, D is TRBD1 (5 bases). CDR1 is SEHNR and CDR2 is FQNEAQ in the germline V gene (reference sequence). Trimming shortened V by 1 base and J by 4 bases, and 13 bases separated the two germline ends. This CDR3 has 15 amino acids. The DNA of the CDR3 is TGTGCCAGCAGCTTAGTGATAGGGGTGGGCACTGAAGCTTTCTTT. Protein sequence: CASSLVIGVGTEAFF.

V and J are TRBV4-1 and TRBJ1-2, with D unclear. This CDR3 has 13 amino acids. Germline V gene data show CDR1 as MGHRA and CDR2 as YSYEKL. With 1 base removed from V and 7 bases from J, the gap between germline ends came to 10 bases. The CDR3 bases are TGCGCCAGCAGCCAAGGGATGGGTGGTGGCTACACCTTC. It yields the protein CASSQGMGGGYTF.

The V and J genes are TRBV7-8 and TRBJ1-3; D not certain. The CDR3 totals 15 residues. Germline assignment: CDR1 SGHVS and CDR2 FQNEAQ. V shed 0 bases and J shed 0 bases, with 6 bases lying between them. The CDR3 region has the DNA TGTGCCAGCAGCTTAGCGTTCCTCTCTGGAAACACCATATATTTT. This encodes CASSLAFLSGNTIYF.

V and J are TRBV27 and TRBJ2-3; maybe TRBD1 (5 bases). Per germline, CDR1 MNHEY and CDR2 SMNVEV (reference sequence). V gave up 2 bases and J gave up 3 bases, with 12 bases separating them. This CDR3 region has 15 residues. The chain's CDR3 is CASSLGAGPTDTQYF. In DNA, the CDR3 is TGTGCCAGCAGTTTAGGGGCAGGGCCTACAGATACGCAGTATTTT.